This TCR beta chain was identified during a study of CD8+ T cells in alopecia areata. General study results and limits: Normal scalp had lower clonality than lesional scalp, with alopecia totalis/universalis lesions showing this most strongly. TCR sharing was clearer in mice than between patients, perhaps partly owing to patient HLA diversity.

After isolation, RNA underwent reverse transcription to generate cDNA as the sequencing template. The method was immunoSEQ multiplex PCR; TCRdb's version includes in-frame clones alone and lacks a portion of them. The profile covers under 35,000 clones, with approximately 80% appearing a single time and roughly a fifth taken by the ten largest. The CDR3 covers 15 residues. The V gene end was trimmed by 5 bases and the J gene end by 1 base; junction bases not matched to a gene: 7. Per the germline V gene, CDR1 is LNHNV and CDR2 is YYDKDF (reference sequence). It was from alopecia areata patients that lesional scalp punch biopsies and peripheral blood were collected. Worth noting for this clone: Antigen: not known.

The genes are TRBV15 and TRBJ2-5; 7 bases are shared with TRBD1. The receptor comes from a human donor with alopecia areata. What was sequenced was NKG2D-low CD8+ T cells sorted from blood. CDR3 residues: CATSRIRDSQETQYF. The CDR3 region has the DNA TGTGCCACCAGCCGCATCCGGGACAGCCAAGAGACCCAGTACTTC.